What follows describes a single T cell receptor beta chain. The antigen is not known. These data belong to a study of a mutant IDH1 vaccine in newly diagnosed glioma. Some clones are missing from TCRdb's copy, which holds only in-frame ones; the method was immunoSEQ multiplex PCR. The sample yields about 54,000 clones, roughly 80% seen once. Notes on the study in general: Researchers report vaccine-induced immune responses in 80% to 95% of patients.

The time point: baseline, week 1 (first vaccination visit). Noted treatment: pre-vaccination baseline after standard-of-care therapy. New astrocytomas of WHO grade 3 or 4 that were IDH1-mutant and ATRX-lost were found in the donors. The V end was cut by 5 bases, the J end by 3 bases, with 14 bases between. The CDR3 extends over 14 amino acids. The germline V gene has CDR1 MDHEN and CDR2 SYDVKM. The chain employs TRBV28 and TRBJ2-7; maybe TRBD1 (5 bases). This material consisted of PBMCs, taken from a glioma patient treated with radiotherapy, temozolomide or both. This receptor was taken from a man between 18 and 29 years old with glioma. CDR3 sequence: CASSLFGQGYEQYF. The CDR3 region has the DNA TGTGCCAGCAGTCTCTTCGGACAAGGCTACGAGCAGTACTTC.